A single sample is the source of the 11 T cell receptor beta chains below, sequenced in a study of shared clonotypes between healthy human individuals. Profiled with immunoSEQ multiplex PCR; TCRdb holds only in-frame clones, not every one. The sample holds about 960,000 clones, 76% seen once. The sequenced sample consisted of memory CD4+ T cells sorted from blood. The subset is: CD45RA-negative fraction. These TCRs come from a man younger than 30 in good health.

This clone was counted a few times. V gene TRBV7-2 combines with J gene TRBJ2-1, with D perhaps given as TRBD1 or TRBD2 (7 bases each). This CDR3 contains 14 residues. Trimming removed 7 bases from V and 3 bases from J, with 13 bases in between. CDR1 SGHTA and CDR2 FQGNSA come from the germline V gene. The CDR3 here is CASTGGQSYNEQFF. CDR3 nucleotides: TGTGCCAGCACGGGGGGACAGAGCTACAATGAGCAGTTCTTC.

DNA of the CDR3: TGTGCCAGCAGCGTAGGGCTAGCGGGAGGTGGTTTGGGTAATACGCAGTATTTT. Translating gives CASSVGLAGGGLGNTQYF. The rearrangement joins TRBV9 to TRBJ2-3; 11 positions agree with TRBD2. Trimming at V came to 0 bases and at J to 7 bases, leaving 13 bases not matched to a gene. The CDR3 runs to 18 residues. CDR1 is SGDLS, CDR2 YYNGEE, per germline.

The chain has TRBV28 and TRBJ1-4; D is possibly TRBD1 (5 bases). This CDR3 has 16 amino acids. Trimming removed 8 bases at V and 3 bases at J, with 19 bases between. Per the germline V gene, CDR1 is MDHEN and CDR2 is SYDVKM. The CDR3 bases are TGTGCCAGCGGGGGTGGCGGGGTCATCGCTAATGAAAAACTGTTTTTT. This codes for CASGGGGVIANEKLFF.

The chain employs TRBV5-4 and TRBJ2-1; TRBD1 matches at 7 bases. J gave up 1 base and V 4 bases, and 2 bases lay outside the gene matches. The CDR3 extends over 14 amino acids. CDR1 SGHNT and CDR2 YYREEE come from the germline V gene (reference sequence). CDR3 sequence: CASSRQGSYNEQFF. In DNA, the CDR3 is TGTGCCAGCAGCCGACAGGGTTCCTACAATGAGCAGTTCTTC. The full variable domain, its missing parts supplied by reference TRBV5-4 and TRBJ2-1, is ETGVTQSPTHLIKTRGQQVTLRCSSQSGHNTVSWYQQALGQGPQFIFQYYREEENGRGNFPPRFSGLQFPNYSSELNVNALELDDSALYLCASSRQGSYNEQFFGPGTRLTVL.

The genes are TRBV6-1 and TRBJ2-1; tentative D call: TRBD1 (5 bases). The CDR3 runs 15 residues. The V gene's germline CDR1 is MNHNS and CDR2 SASEGT. V was pared by 6 bases and J by 1 base, with 13 bases between. The CDR3 loop reads CASRARVESYNEQFF. In DNA, the CDR3 is TGTGCCAGCAGGGCCAGGGTAGAGTCCTACAATGAGCAGTTCTTC.

The chain employs TRBV6-5 and TRBJ1-1; D is undetermined. The V end lost 7 bases, the J end lost 6 bases, and 15 bases lay between the germline ends. The CDR3 runs 13 residues. Germline values: CDR1 MNHEY, CDR2 SVGAGI. The CDR3 DNA follows: TGTGCCAGCACCGACTTCAAGGGCCCTGAAGCTTTCTTT. This encodes CASTDFKGPEAFF.

The chain employs TRBV7-4 and TRBJ2-3; TRBD2 might be the D (5 bases). The CDR3 runs to 14 residues. Germline loops: CDR1 SGHVT, CDR2 SQSDAQ. The germline V and J ends were trimmed by 0 bases and 8 bases, with 12 bases remaining between them. CDR3 DNA sequence: TGTGCCAGCAGCTTAGCGCGAGGGTGGAGTACGCAGTATTTT. Protein product: CASSLARGWSTQYF.

About this clone: Other nucleotide sequences in the sample specify the same CDR3. The rearrangement uses TRBV9 and TRBJ2-3; D call uncertain. Trimming left V 5 bases short and J 4 bases short, with 8 bases between. The CDR3 is 12 amino acids. Per the germline V gene, CDR1 is SGDLS and CDR2 is YYNGEE. The CDR3 reads CASSSTPDTQYF. As DNA, the CDR3 is TGTGCCAGCAGTTCTACACCAGATACGCAGTATTTT.

The rearrangement joins TRBV11-2 to TRBJ1-2, with 9 positions matching TRBD1. This CDR3 spans 16 amino acids. CDR1 is SGHAT and CDR2 is FQNNGV in the germline V gene. With 0 bases clipped from V and 4 bases from J, the junction kept 6 bases outside the gene matches. The CDR3 here is CASSLDPDRGAYGYTF. Here the CDR3 DNA reads TGTGCCAGCAGCTTAGATCCCGACAGGGGGGCCTATGGCTACACCTTC.

About this clone: The same CDR3 is also encoded by other DNA sequences in this sample. The chain couples TRBV19 to TRBJ1-5; D ambiguous. CDR1 and CDR2 from the germline V gene are LNHDA and SQIVND (reference sequence). With 5 bases removed from V and 4 bases from J, the gap between germline ends came to 9 bases. CDR3 length: 13 amino acids. In DNA form, the CDR3 reads TGTGCCAGTAGTGCGGGCGGGAATCAGCCCCAGCATTTT. This translates into CASSAGGNQPQHF. Complete variable domain (other parts from reference TRBV19 and TRBJ1-5): DGGITQSPKYLFRKEGQNVTLSCEQNLNHDAMYWYRQDPGQGLRLIYYSQIVNDFQKGDIAEGYSVSREKKESFPLTVTSAQKNPTAFYLCASSAGGNQPQHFGDGTRLSIL.

The chain couples TRBV11-1 to TRBJ1-6; TRBD1 is a possible D gene (6 bases). V gave up 4 bases and J gave up 7 bases, with 11 bases separating them. Germline lookup yields CDR1 SGHAT and CDR2 FQDESV (reference sequence). The CDR3 is 14 amino acids. Written as DNA, the CDR3 is TGTGCCAGCAGCTCCACAGGGCGGAATTCACCCCTCCACTTT. Its protein product is CASSSTGRNSPLHF.